The 15 T cell receptor beta chains in this list originate from one sample, sequenced in a study of T cell repertoires in cytomegalovirus infection (dated by TCRdb to the late 2010s). The sequencer was an Illumina HiSeq 1500. The raw public data were reprocessed by TCRdb itself: fastp quality trimming at Q25, MiXCR clonotype calling, in-frame beta chains only. Every distinct CDR3 protein forms one entry, paired with its most common genes and DNA. The sample yields around 300,000 distinct CDR3 sequences; roughly a quarter were counted once. The leading ten clones occupy more than 11% of the sample. The sequenced material came from PBMCs. These receptors all stem from a human donor in good health (CMV status not recorded). Some clones in this sample may be carry-over from other donors' samples.

The DNA for the CDR3 is TGCGCCAGCAGCTTCGGGGTCGTGGAGGGCTACACCTTC. Its protein is CASSFGVVEGYTF. The chain is built from TRBV5-1 and TRBJ1-2; D is undetermined. V lost 2 bases, J lost 8 bases, and 13 bases lay in between. This CDR3 is 13 amino acids long. The V gene's germline CDR1 is SGHRS and CDR2 YFSETQ.

V gene TRBV29-1 combines with J gene TRBJ1-1; 8 nucleotides match TRBD1. CDR3 length: 13 amino acids. V lost 7 bases and J lost 6; bases outside the gene matches: 10. Germline values: CDR1 SQVTM, CDR2 ANQGSEA. The CDR3 is CSGSTGEASEAFF. CDR3 bases: TGCAGCGGATCGACAGGGGAGGCATCTGAAGCTTTCTTT.

In its sample, this clonotype was seen many times. This sequence joins TRBV6-5 and TRBJ1-2, with D perhaps matching TRBD1 (6 bases). Between the trimmed V and J ends, which lost 2 bases and 6 bases, there was a span of 13 bases. The CDR3 runs to 14 residues. In germline, CDR1 is MNHEY, CDR2 SVGAGI. The CDR3 loop is CASSYMGGADGYTF. CDR3 DNA sequence: TGTGCCAGCAGTTACATGGGGGGCGCGGATGGCTACACCTTC.

The chain employs TRBV14 and TRBJ1-1, with D possibly TRBD1 on 5 matching bases. Trimming pared 4 bases from V and 11 bases from J, leaving 11 bases between. Germline loops: CDR1 SGHDN, CDR2 FVKESK. The CDR3 length is 11 residues. Written as DNA, the CDR3 is TGTGCCAGCAGCCCCGGGGGGAAGGCTTTCTTT. Its translation is CASSPGGKAFF.

This clonotype was seen a handful of times. The genes are TRBV4-1 and TRBJ1-5, with D maybe TRBD1 (6 bases). V was cut by 0 bases and J by 2 bases, with 11 bases left in between. The CDR3 loop spans 16 amino acids. The V gene's germline CDR1 is MGHRA and CDR2 YSYEKL. For the CDR3, the DNA is TGCGCCAGCAGCCAAGATCAGGCAGGGGGCAATCAGCCCCAGCATTTT. The encoded protein is CASSQDQAGGNQPQHF.

The V gene is TRBV28, the J gene TRBJ2-1, with no clear D. Germline CDR1 is MDHEN and CDR2 is SYDVKM. The CDR3 loop spans 14 amino acids. V gave up 10 bases and J gave up 7 bases, with 20 bases separating them. The CDR3 nucleotides read TGTGCCACCTTTGAAGATAGGTGGACGAATGAGCAGTTCTTC. This sequence encodes CATFEDRWTNEQFF.

V usage is TRBV11-2 and J usage is TRBJ2-7; the D gene could be TRBD1 or TRBD2 (5 bases each). Germline CDR1 reads SGHAT; CDR2 reads FQNNGV. V gave up 6 bases and J gave up 0 bases, with 15 bases separating them. The CDR3 loop spans 15 amino acids. The CDR3 region has the DNA TGTGCCAGCAGTGTTAGGAGGCAGGGCTCCTACGAGCAGTACTTC. It translates to CASSVRRQGSYEQYF. Variable domain in full (rest from reference TRBV11-2 and TRBJ2-7): EAGVAQSPRYKIIEKRQSVAFWCNPISGHATLYWYQQILGQGPKLLIQFQNNGVVDDSQLPKDRFSAERLKGVDSTLKIQPAKLEDSAVYLCASSVRRQGSYEQYFGPGTRLTVT.

This clonotype was picked up a small number of times. The rearrangement links TRBV7-3 to TRBJ2-1; 8 nucleotides agree with TRBD2. V trimming: 7 bases; J trimming: 8 bases; junction bases outside the gene matches: 13. CDR3 length: 15 residues. Germline CDR1 reads SGHTA; CDR2 reads FQGTGA. CDR3 amino acids: CASTPYGRVTDEQFF. Written as DNA, the CDR3 is TGTGCCAGCACACCTTACGGGAGGGTGACTGATGAGCAGTTCTTC.

V usage is TRBV6-5 and J usage is TRBJ1-4, with D possibly matching TRBD1 (6 bases). Trimming shortened V by 6 bases and J by 4 bases, and 9 bases separated the two germline ends. CDR3 size: 13 residues. Germline V gene lookup returns CDR1 MNHEY and CDR2 SVGAGI. The CDR3, as DNA: TGTGCCAGCAGCAAACAGGGTAATGAAAAACTGTTTTTT. As protein: CASSKQGNEKLFF.

This clonotype has just a few counts. This sequence joins TRBV5-5 and TRBJ2-7; 9 nucleotides agree with TRBD1. Germline V gene sequence: CDR1 SGHKS, CDR2 YYEKEE (reference sequence). Trimming at V came to 0 bases and at J to 7 bases, leaving 5 bases not matched to a gene. This CDR3 region has 14 residues. The CDR3 DNA is TGTGCCAGCAGCTTGGGAGGGACAGGGAGTGAGCAGTACTTC. Translating gives CASSLGGTGSEQYF.

There are many counts of this clonotype. V is TRBV7-2 and J is TRBJ2-5; unclear D gene. CDR1 and CDR2 from the germline V gene are SGHTA and FQGNSA. The CDR3 has 13 amino acids. V lost 3 bases and J lost 0, with 5 bases in between. Here the CDR3 reads CASSFGYQETQYF. The CDR3 coding sequence is TGTGCCAGCAGCTTCGGCTACCAAGAGACCCAGTACTTC.

This clonotype was counted many times. This sequence joins TRBV7-6 and TRBJ2-3; D unclear. The V and J ends lost 1 base and 4 bases respectively, with 9 bases between them. Germline lookup yields CDR1 SGHVS and CDR2 FNYEAQ. The CDR3 runs 14 residues. The CDR3 coding sequence is TGTGCCAGCAGCTTAGTCTACGGTTCAGATACGCAGTATTTT. This codes for CASSLVYGSDTQYF.

This clonotype showed up just a few times. V gene TRBV5-1 combines with J gene TRBJ2-3, with no clear D. CDR1 and CDR2 from the germline V gene are SGHRS and YFSETQ. The CDR3 runs 14 residues. Trimming cost V 2 bases and J 3 bases, with 10 bases left between them. This CDR3 is CASSLTPATDTQYF. The CDR3 DNA reads TGCGCCAGCAGCTTAACCCCAGCGACAGATACGCAGTATTTT. The variable domain in full, completed from reference TRBV5-1 and TRBJ2-3, reads KAGVTQTPRYLIKTRGQQVTLSCSPISGHRSVSWYQQTPGQGLQFLFEYFSETQRNKGNFPGRFSGRQFSNSRSEMNVSTLELGDSALYLCASSLTPATDTQYFGPGTRLTVL.

The V and J genes are TRBV6-6 and TRBJ2-2; 12 positions agree with TRBD2. V shed 5 bases and J 5 bases; nucleotides not matched to a gene: 9. CDR1 is MNHNY and CDR2 is SVGAGI in the germline V gene (reference sequence). This CDR3 comprises 17 residues. CDR3 amino acids: CASSTASGRAGTGELFF. The CDR3 coding sequence is TGTGCCAGCAGTACCGCTAGCGGGAGGGCCGGAACCGGGGAGCTGTTTTTT.

This clonotype showed up just a few times. The genes are TRBV19 and TRBJ1-1; D not resolved. Germline V gene data show CDR1 as LNHDA and CDR2 as SQIVND (reference sequence). This CDR3 contains 13 residues. V lost 7 bases and J lost 1, with 10 bases in between. CDR3 region: CASTTTPNTEAFF. The CDR3, as DNA: TGTGCCAGTACCACTACACCGAACACTGAAGCTTTCTTT.